This entry concerns a single T cell receptor (beta chain). The germline V gene has CDR1 LGHNT and CDR2 FRNRAP. Trimming left V 5 bases short and J 0 bases short, with 11 bases between. This CDR3 is 16 amino acids long. This entry belongs to a study of blood T cell repertoires in COVID-19. For the study at large: T cells, B-cell-depleted T cells, or PBMCs supplied cDNA or gDNA.

Assay used: immunoSEQ multiplex PCR; TCRdb lists only in-frame clones, some missing. The sample holds about 480,000 clones, 70% to 90% seen once. The chain links TRBV12-5 to TRBJ2-6; the D gene is possibly TRBD1 (6 bases). The receptor was isolated from a woman aged 18-35 years with acute COVID-19. Input material: PBMCs or T cells enriched from blood (not recorded which). CDR3 bases: TGTGCTAGTGGTCCGGGACATCTCTCTGGGGCCAACGTCCTGACTTTC. This encodes CASGPGHLSGANVLTF.